This T cell receptor beta chain was sequenced during a study of blood T cells in healthy people across ages. Study-level points and caveats: Long-lived donors had more naive CD4+ cells and higher diversity than aged donors.

Note on this clonotype: Antigen unknown.

Germline V gene data show CDR1 as SGHAT and CDR2 as FQDESV (reference sequence). The CDR3 is 13 residues long. The second PCR ran roughly 6 to 11 cycles with a sample-barcoded 5' primer and J-beta primers. Every cDNA molecule bore a tag from a template-switch adaptor containing 12 random nucleotides. TCRdb reanalysed the 5' RACE reads using MiXCR and keeps one entry per CDR3 protein. Here the sample spans 550,000 to 700,000 distinct CDR3 sequences, roughly 28% being singletons. The J gene is TRBJ2-5, the V gene TRBV11-1, with D possibly called TRBD1 or TRBD2 (5 bases each). TRBJ2-1 explains the end of the DNA better; the J call may be wrong. This clonotype was sampled from a woman aged 70-85 years in good health. Sequencing input: blood. The CDR3 sequence: CASSVGTSNEQFF. As DNA, the CDR3 is TGTGCCAGCAGCGTGGGGACCAGCAATGAGCAGTTCTTC.